The clone carrying this T cell receptor beta chain came up many times. Amplified TCR beta CDR3 regions derived from RNA transcripts. Primed by the HTBI set, a first-round RT-PCR was run on the TCR CDR3. TCRdb reprocessed the multiplex PCR reads via MiXCR and lists one record per CDR3 protein. The profile shows more than 500,000 distinct CDR3 sequences, around 16% of them singletons. Germline V gives CDR1 SGHTA, CDR2 FQGNSA. J gave up 4 bases and V 0 bases, and 6 bases lay outside the gene matches. CDR3 size: 16 residues. The sample originates from a study of T cells in Graves' hyperthyroidism and ophthalmopathy. Overall study: The blood sample was taken at first diagnosis, before treatment began.

Ophthalmopathy patients had moderate-to-severe active disease, CAS ≥3, NOSPECS ≥4, and disease duration under 3 months. Used for diagnoses were clinical symptoms, serum thyroxine and TRAb, thyroid ultrasound and orbital computed tomography. The chain links TRBV7-2 to TRBJ2-7, with 10 bases matching TRBD2. The source of this sequence is a woman under 40 with Graves' ophthalmopathy. Sequences were obtained from blood. The CDR3 nucleotides read TGTGCCAGCAGCTTAGCTGCTAGCGGGAGTATTTACGAGCAGTACTTC. Its translation: CASSLAASGSIYEQYF.